This entry lists 24 T cell receptor beta chains sequenced from one sample in a study of T-cell reconstitution after alpha-beta-depleted transplantation in children. Unique molecular identifiers were incorporated during preparation of the TCRbeta library. Each CDR3 protein is one row after TCRdb ran MiXCR on the PCR reads. The sample yields about 610,000 distinct CDR3 sequences, about 10% seen once. This specimen consisted of PBMCs from the stem cell graft donor, obtained from the stem cell graft. The receptors were gathered from a human donor who donated a stem cell graft to a child with acute myeloid leukemia.

This clonotype was recorded many times. This chain joins TRBV12-3 or TRBV12-4 and TRBJ1-2; unclear D gene. The V end lost 6 bases, the J end lost 2 bases, and 10 bases lay between the germline ends. CDR3 length equals 13 residues. The CDR3 loop reads CASSPQVNYGYTF. CDR3 in DNA: TGTGCCAGCAGCCCCCAGGTAAACTATGGCTACACCTTC.

This clonotype was seen at least ten times. The chain carries TRBV14 and TRBJ2-1; no firm D call. The CDR3 extends over 13 amino acids. Germline lookup yields CDR1 SGHDN and CDR2 FVKESK. V gave up 0 bases and J gave up 14 bases, with 14 bases separating them. CDR3 nucleotides: TGTGCCAGCAGCCAAGAGCTAAATACTGTTGAGTTCTTC. Translated: CASSQELNTVEFF.

This clonotype was found many times. V gene TRBV12-5 combines with J gene TRBJ1-1; unclear D gene. The V end was cut by 1 base, the J end by 0 bases, with 3 bases between. The CDR3 extends over 13 amino acids. Per germline, CDR1 LGHNT and CDR2 FRNRAP. The CDR3 DNA is TGTGCTAGTGGTTTGGACTTGAACACTGAAGCTTTCTTT. Translated, it gives CASGLDLNTEAFF.

At least ten counts were recorded for this clonotype. The V call is TRBV24-1, the J call TRBJ2-2; 9 bases agree with TRBD2. V shed 1 base and J 4 bases; nucleotides not matched to a gene: 3. Germline V lookup: CDR1 KGHDR, CDR2 SFDVKD. This CDR3 is built from 16 residues. CDR3 DNA sequence: TGTGCCACCAGTGATTTAGGGACTAGCTTCACCGGGGAGCTGTTTTTT. Residues: CATSDLGTSFTGELFF.

This clonotype was observed many times. The chain joins TRBV28 to TRBJ2-7, with D uncertain. Germline V gene sequence: CDR1 MDHEN, CDR2 SYDVKM. Trimming took 10 bases from V and 4 from J, leaving 8 bases between them. The CDR3 runs to 10 residues. The chain's CDR3 is CATAAYEQYF. CDR3 nucleotide sequence: TGTGCCACCGCCGCATACGAGCAGTACTTC.

The rearrangement uses TRBV9 and TRBJ2-2, with D perhaps matching TRBD1 or TRBD2 (6 bases each). Trimming removed 8 bases at V and 6 bases at J, with 14 bases between. Germline CDR1 reads SGDLS; CDR2 reads YYNGEE. The CDR3 covers 13 residues. CDR3 coding DNA: TGTGCCAGTACCAAGGGGGAGGCCGGGGAGCTGTTTTTT. It encodes CASTKGEAGELFF.

There are many counts of this clonotype. The CDR3 nucleotides read TGCAGCGTCCAAACAGCAGGTTCAACTAATGAAAAACTGTTTTTT. It encodes CSVQTAGSTNEKLFF. J is TRBJ1-4 and V is TRBV29-1; D is uncertain. The germline V and J ends were trimmed by 6 bases and 0 bases, with 14 bases remaining between them. The CDR3 length is 15 residues. CDR1 is SQVTM and CDR2 is ANQGSEA in the germline V gene.

This clonotype occurred many times. The V and J genes are TRBV20-1 and TRBJ2-1, with 11 bases matching TRBD2. Germline-derived CDR1 and CDR2 are DFQATT and SNEGSKA (reference sequence). V shed 2 bases, J shed 7 bases, and the junction held 4 bases outside the gene matches. CDR3 length: 14 amino acids. Here the CDR3 DNA reads TGCAGTGCTAGACTAGCGGGAGGACGAAATGAGCAGTTCTTC. Translated: CSARLAGGRNEQFF.

This clonotype turned up a few times. This chain links TRBV9 with TRBJ2-1; D may be TRBD1 or TRBD2 (5 bases each). V lost 4 bases and J 2 bases, leaving 13 bases between the germline ends. This CDR3 has 15 amino acids. The germline V gene has CDR1 SGDLS and CDR2 YYNGEE. The CDR3 region is CASSMGPPTYNEQFF. The CDR3 nucleotides are TGTGCCAGCAGCATGGGACCGCCAACCTACAATGAGCAGTTCTTC.

This clonotype was recorded a few times. The CDR3 loop is CASNLYRDTGNTIYF. CDR3 nucleotides: TGTGCCAGCAACTTGTATCGGGACACGGGAAACACCATATATTTT. The chain combines TRBV12-3 or TRBV12-4 with TRBJ1-3; tentative D call: TRBD1 (6 bases). The V and J ends lost 7 bases and 4 bases respectively, with 17 bases between them. The CDR3 consists of 15 residues.

This clonotype was observed a handful of times. The V gene is TRBV3-1, the J gene TRBJ2-5, with D possibly matching TRBD2 (6 bases). This CDR3 spans 17 amino acids. The V gene's germline CDR1 is LGHDT and CDR2 YNNKEL (reference sequence). The V end lost 2 bases, the J end lost 1 base, and 17 bases lay between the germline ends. The CDR3 sequence: CASSQTTGGTLQETQYF. The CDR3 DNA is TGTGCCAGCAGCCAAACGACTGGCGGGACCCTCCAAGAGACCCAGTACTTC.

This sequence joins TRBV29-1 and TRBJ2-1, with TRBD2 identical over 10 bases. V was clipped by 3 bases and J by 8 bases; unmatched bases: 16. The germline V gene has CDR1 SQVTM and CDR2 ANQGSEA. The CDR3 is made up of 17 amino acids. CDR3 amino acids: CSVERQGASGSGYEQFF. The CDR3 nucleotides read TGCAGCGTTGAGCGGCAGGGGGCTAGCGGGAGTGGGTATGAGCAGTTCTTC.

The genes are TRBV10-3 and TRBJ2-1; TRBD2 might be the D (6 bases). The length of the CDR3 is 15 residues. V was shortened by 6 bases and J by 6 bases, with 18 bases between the two germline ends. Germline loops: CDR1 ENHRY, CDR2 SYGVKD. CDR3 protein: CAISTTSTESNEQFF. DNA of the CDR3: TGTGCCATCAGCACTACTAGCACGGAGTCCAATGAGCAGTTCTTC.

The sample holds many counts of this clonotype. J is TRBJ1-1 and V is TRBV9, with a tentative D call TRBD1 (5 bases). Per the germline V gene, CDR1 is SGDLS and CDR2 is YYNGEE. The V end was cut by 0 bases, the J end by 0 bases, with 12 bases between. This CDR3 region has 16 residues. The CDR3 is CASSVGSGLMNTEAFF. The CDR3 DNA sequence: TGTGCCAGCAGCGTAGGATCGGGGCTTATGAACACTGAAGCTTTCTTT.

This clonotype was found many times. CDR3 DNA sequence: TGTGCCAGCAGTATCAACTCTGGAAACACCATATATTTT. Protein sequence: CASSINSGNTIYF. The chain recombines TRBV12-3 or TRBV12-4 with TRBJ1-3; D not resolved. V was shortened by 5 bases and J by 0 bases, with 5 bases between the two germline ends. This CDR3 spans 13 amino acids.

This clonotype was seen a handful of times. The chain is built from TRBV18 and TRBJ1-1, with D unresolved. Trimming left V 2 bases short and J 1 base short, with 14 bases between. CDR3 size: 16 residues. Germline V gene data show CDR1 as KGHSH and CDR2 as LQKENI. The CDR3 loop reads CASSPLVWTANTEAFF. The CDR3 DNA reads TGTGCCAGCTCACCATTAGTATGGACGGCGAACACTGAAGCTTTCTTT.

J is TRBJ1-5 and V is TRBV2, with D hard to call. The CDR3 has 12 amino acids. Germline V CDR1 and CDR2: SNHLY, FYNNEI. The germline V and J ends were trimmed by 7 bases and 5 bases, with 9 bases remaining between them. CDR3 in amino acids: CASTNGHQPQHF. CDR3 bases: TGTGCCAGCACGAATGGTCATCAGCCCCAGCATTTT.

The V gene is TRBV7-2, the J gene TRBJ2-7; D remains ambiguous. Germline CDR1 and CDR2: SGHTA and FQGNSA. The CDR3 covers 14 residues. V was clipped by 1 base and J by 5 bases, with 12 bases between them. As DNA, the CDR3 is TGTGCCAGCAGCTTAGTGGGAAAGTCAGACGAGCAGTACTTC. It specifies CASSLVGKSDEQYF.

This rearrangement joins TRBV5-1 to TRBJ2-5; D remains unclear. Trimming took 4 bases from V and 1 from J, leaving 8 bases between them. Looked up from germline, CDR1 is SGHRS and CDR2 is YFSETQ. CDR3 length: 13 residues. For the CDR3, the DNA is TGCGCCAGCAGCGAGACTTCCCAAGAGACCCAGTACTTC. This translates into CASSETSQETQYF.

This clonotype was seen more than once but under ten times. J is TRBJ2-1 and V is TRBV7-9; a possible D gene is TRBD2 (6 bases). CDR3 size: 12 residues. The V gene's germline CDR1 is SEHNR and CDR2 FQNEAQ (reference sequence). Trimming cost V 8 bases and J 9 bases, with 14 bases left between them. CDR3 sequence (DNA): TGTGCCAGCCCCTCAGCGGAGGGTGAGCAGTTCTTC. This sequence encodes CASPSAEGEQFF. The variable domain in full, with the rest retrieved from reference TRBV7-9 and TRBJ2-1, is DTGVSQNPRHKITKRGQNVTFRCDPISEHNRLYWYRQTLGQGPEFLTYFQNEAQLEKSRLLSDRFSAERPKGSFSTLEIQRTEQGDSAMYLCASPSAEGEQFFGPGTRLTVL.

This clonotype has a handful of counts. CDR3 region: CASSAAGTGIYEQYF. The DNA of the CDR3 is TGTGCCAGCAGTGCAGCCGGGACAGGCATTTACGAGCAGTACTTC. The chain uses TRBV11-2 and TRBJ2-7, with 8 bases aligning to TRBD1. The CDR3 consists of 15 residues. The trim removed 6 bases at V and 4 bases at J, leaving 11 bases unmatched. Germline V gives CDR1 SGHAT, CDR2 FQNNGV.

This clonotype was detected a few times. The V gene is TRBV14, the J gene TRBJ2-1, with D possibly TRBD1 on 5 matching bases. Germline V gene lookup returns CDR1 SGHDN and CDR2 FVKESK. With 1 base removed from V and 4 bases from J, the gap between germline ends came to 14 bases. The CDR3 extends over 16 amino acids. The CDR3 nucleotides are TGTGCCAGCAGCCAAGTTAGGGGTACCCATTACAATGAGCAGTTCTTC. Its protein is CASSQVRGTHYNEQFF.

The sample holds many counts of this clonotype. CDR3 sequence reads: CASSIQRTNEQFF. The CDR3 DNA reads TGTGCCAGTAGTATACAGCGTACCAATGAGCAGTTCTTC. The chain joins TRBV19 to TRBJ2-1, with unresolved D. Trimming cost V 2 bases and J 6 bases, with 8 bases left between them. The CDR3 consists of 13 residues. The germline V gene encodes CDR1 LNHDA and CDR2 SQIVND (reference sequence).

The table lists this clonotype with a few counts. This sequence joins TRBV7-2 and TRBJ2-5; D is uncertain. V lost 3 bases to trimming and J lost 4 bases, with 9 bases between them. The CDR3 runs 13 residues. Germline assignment: CDR1 SGHTA and CDR2 FQGNSA. CDR3 sequence reads: CASSFPPVETQYF. CDR3 coding DNA: TGTGCCAGCAGCTTCCCTCCGGTAGAGACCCAGTACTTC.